The T cell receptor (beta chain) described here comes from a study of T cell responses to AZD1222 COVID-19 vaccine. The CDR3 extends over 14 amino acids. Between the trimmed V and J ends, which lost 3 bases and 3 bases, there was a span of 11 bases. The germline gives CDR1 MDHEN, CDR2 SYDVKM. Study observations and caveats: Spike was spanned by vaccine-associated CD4 TCRs, which were dominant at 160-218 and 743-854. Mostly white British, mostly female donors; authors suggested clonal diversity may be underestimated.

TCRdb keeps only in-frame clones here, not all; method: immunoSEQ multiplex PCR. The sample includes 150,000 to 200,000 clones, over 85% of them seen just once. Notes on this clone: What it binds is not known.

Sample: peripheral blood, taken on day 0 of AZD1222 vaccination. The V call is TRBV28, the J call TRBJ1-1; unclear D gene. The receptor was isolated from an adult in good health. CDR3 loop: CASSFPLADTEAFF. The CDR3 bases are TGTGCCAGCAGTTTCCCCTTGGCGGACACTGAAGCTTTCTTT.